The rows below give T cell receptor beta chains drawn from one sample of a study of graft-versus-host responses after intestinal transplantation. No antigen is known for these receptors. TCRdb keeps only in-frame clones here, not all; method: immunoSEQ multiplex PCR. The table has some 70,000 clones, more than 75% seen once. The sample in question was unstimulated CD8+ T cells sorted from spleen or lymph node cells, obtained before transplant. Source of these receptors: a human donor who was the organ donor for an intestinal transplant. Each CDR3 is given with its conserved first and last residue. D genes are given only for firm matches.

CDR3nt: TGTGCCAGCAGTTACGTGAACAGGGGGCGAAACTATGGCTACACCTTC
CDR3aa: CASSYVNRGRNYGYTF
v_gene: TRBV6-5
d_gene: TRBD1
j_gene: TRBJ1-2
len: 16

CDR3nt: TGCGCCAGCAGCCCCGGACAGGGGGCCGGAGATGAGCAGTTCTTC
CDR3aa: CASSPGQGAGDEQFF
v_gene: TRBV5-1
d_gene: TRBD1
j_gene: TRBJ2-1
len: 15

CDR3nt: TGCGCCAGCAGTGATGGGACAGGGTTGGAAGCTTTCTTT
CDR3aa: CASSDGTGLEAFF
v_gene: TRBV10-1
d_gene: TRBD1
j_gene: TRBJ1-1
len: 13

CDR3nt: TGTGCTAGTGGTTTGTCCAGTTACAATGAGCAGTTCTTC
CDR3aa: CASGLSSYNEQFF
v_gene: TRBV12-5
d_gene: .
j_gene: TRBJ2-1
len: 13

CDR3nt: TGTGCCAGCAGTTCTAAATCAGACAATGAGCAGTTCTTC
CDR3aa: CASSSKSDNEQFF
v_gene: TRBV6-5
d_gene: .
j_gene: TRBJ2-1
len: 13

CDR3nt: TGTGCCAGCAGTTTACTCGGAGGACCGGAGACCCAGTACTTC
CDR3aa: CASSLLGGPETQYF
v_gene: TRBV6-5
d_gene: .
j_gene: TRBJ2-5
len: 14

CDR3nt: TGTGCCAGCAGCCCCCAACTTTCCTCCACAGCTAACTATGGCTACACCTTC
CDR3aa: CASSPQLSSTANYGYTF
v_gene: TRBV7-3
d_gene: .
j_gene: TRBJ1-2
len: 17

CDR3nt: TGCGCCAGCAGTGAGTCGCTGGGTGGGGATCAGCCCCAGCATTTT
CDR3aa: CASSESLGGDQPQHF
v_gene: TRBV10-2
d_gene: .
j_gene: TRBJ1-5
len: 15

CDR3nt: TGTGCCAGCAGTTCCGGGACGCGGGATGAGCAGTTCTTC
CDR3aa: CASSSGTRDEQFF
v_gene: TRBV6-5
d_gene: .
j_gene: TRBJ2-1
len: 13

CDR3nt: TGTGCCAGCAGCCCCTGGACAGCCTCCTACGAGCAGTACTTC
CDR3aa: CASSPWTASYEQYF
v_gene: TRBV5-5
d_gene: .
j_gene: TRBJ2-7
len: 14

CDR3nt: TGTGCCAGTAGTATAGATACAGGGATGGACACTGAAGCTTTCTTT
CDR3aa: CASSIDTGMDTEAFF
v_gene: TRBV19
d_gene: .
j_gene: TRBJ1-1
len: 15

CDR3nt: TGTGCCAGCAGCGTCCCCGACAGGGTTCCTGGCTACACCTTC
CDR3aa: CASSVPDRVPGYTF
v_gene: TRBV5-4
d_gene: TRBD1
j_gene: TRBJ1-2
len: 14